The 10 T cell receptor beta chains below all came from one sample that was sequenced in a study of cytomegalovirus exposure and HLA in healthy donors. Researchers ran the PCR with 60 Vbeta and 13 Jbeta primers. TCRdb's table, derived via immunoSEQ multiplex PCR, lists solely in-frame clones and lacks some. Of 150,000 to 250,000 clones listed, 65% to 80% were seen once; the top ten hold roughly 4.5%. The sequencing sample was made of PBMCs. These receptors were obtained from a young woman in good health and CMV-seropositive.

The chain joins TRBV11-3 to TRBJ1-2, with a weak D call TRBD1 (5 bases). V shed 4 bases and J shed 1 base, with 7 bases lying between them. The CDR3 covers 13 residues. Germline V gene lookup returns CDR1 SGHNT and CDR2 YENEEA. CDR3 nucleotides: TGTGCCAGCAGCTCGACAGATAACTATGGCTACACCTTC. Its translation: CASSSTDNYGYTF.

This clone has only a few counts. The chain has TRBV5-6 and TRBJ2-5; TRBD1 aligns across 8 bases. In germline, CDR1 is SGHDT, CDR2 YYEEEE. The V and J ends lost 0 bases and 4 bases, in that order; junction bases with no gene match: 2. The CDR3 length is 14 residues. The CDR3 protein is CASSLAGTGETQYF. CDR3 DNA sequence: TGTGCCAGCAGCTTGGCCGGGACAGGAGAGACCCAGTACTTC.

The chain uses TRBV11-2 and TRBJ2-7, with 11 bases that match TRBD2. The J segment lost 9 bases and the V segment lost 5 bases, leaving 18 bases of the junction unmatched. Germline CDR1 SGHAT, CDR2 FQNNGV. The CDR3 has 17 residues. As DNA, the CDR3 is TGTGCCAGCAGCCCGATTAGCGGGAGGGCCCCCGCATTAATGCAGTACTTC. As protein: CASSPISGRAPALMQYF.

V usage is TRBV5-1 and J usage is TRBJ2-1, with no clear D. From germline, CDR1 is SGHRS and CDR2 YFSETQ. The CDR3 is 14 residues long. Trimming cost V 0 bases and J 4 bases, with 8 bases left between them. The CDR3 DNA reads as TGCGCCAGCAGCTTGGTTTCGGTGTACAATGAGCAGTTCTTC. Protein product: CASSLVSVYNEQFF.

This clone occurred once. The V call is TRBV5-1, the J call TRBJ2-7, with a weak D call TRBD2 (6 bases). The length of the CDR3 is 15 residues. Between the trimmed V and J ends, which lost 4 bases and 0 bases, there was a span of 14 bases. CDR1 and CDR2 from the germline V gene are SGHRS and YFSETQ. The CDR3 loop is CASSPIADSSYEQYF. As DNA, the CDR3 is TGCGCCAGCAGCCCTATAGCGGATAGCTCCTACGAGCAGTACTTC.

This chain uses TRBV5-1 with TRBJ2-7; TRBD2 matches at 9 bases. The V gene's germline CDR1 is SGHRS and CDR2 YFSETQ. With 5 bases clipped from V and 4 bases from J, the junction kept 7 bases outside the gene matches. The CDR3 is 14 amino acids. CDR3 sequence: CASRQAGGPYEQYF. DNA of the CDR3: TGCGCCAGCAGACAAGCGGGGGGTCCATACGAGCAGTACTTC.

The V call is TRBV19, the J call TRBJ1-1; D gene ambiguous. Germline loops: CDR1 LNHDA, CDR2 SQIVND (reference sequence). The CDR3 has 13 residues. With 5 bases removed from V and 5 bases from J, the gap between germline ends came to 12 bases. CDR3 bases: TGTGCCAGTAGTGATGCAGGCCTTACTGAAGCTTTCTTT. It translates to CASSDAGLTEAFF.

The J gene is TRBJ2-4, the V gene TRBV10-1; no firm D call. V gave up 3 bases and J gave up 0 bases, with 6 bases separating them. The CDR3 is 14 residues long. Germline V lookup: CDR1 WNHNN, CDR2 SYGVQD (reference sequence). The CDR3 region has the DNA TGCGCCAGCAGTGACCAACTAGCCAAAAACATTCAGTACTTC. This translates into CASSDQLAKNIQYF.

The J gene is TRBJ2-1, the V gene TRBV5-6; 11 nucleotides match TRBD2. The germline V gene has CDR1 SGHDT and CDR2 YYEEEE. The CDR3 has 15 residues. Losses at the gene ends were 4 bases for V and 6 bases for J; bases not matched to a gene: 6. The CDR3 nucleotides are TGTGCCAGCAGCCCACTAGCGGGGGACTTCAATGAGCAGTTCTTC. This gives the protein CASSPLAGDFNEQFF.

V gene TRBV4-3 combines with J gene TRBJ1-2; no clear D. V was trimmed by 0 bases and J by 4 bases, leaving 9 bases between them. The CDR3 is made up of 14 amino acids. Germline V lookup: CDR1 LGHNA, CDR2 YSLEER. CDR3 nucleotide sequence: TGCGCCAGCAGCCAAGAGGGCCGATTCTATGGCTACACCTTC. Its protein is CASSQEGRFYGYTF.